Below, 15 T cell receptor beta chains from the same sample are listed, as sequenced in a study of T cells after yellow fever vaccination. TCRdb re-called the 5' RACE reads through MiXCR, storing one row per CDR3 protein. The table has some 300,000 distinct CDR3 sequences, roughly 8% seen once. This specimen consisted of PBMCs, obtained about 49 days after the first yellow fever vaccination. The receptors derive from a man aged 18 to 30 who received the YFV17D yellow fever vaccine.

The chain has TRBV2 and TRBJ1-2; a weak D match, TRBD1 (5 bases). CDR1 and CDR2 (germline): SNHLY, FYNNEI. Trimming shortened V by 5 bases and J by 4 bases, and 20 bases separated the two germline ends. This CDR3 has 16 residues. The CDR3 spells CASSSYQPGESYGYTF. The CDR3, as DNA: TGTGCCAGCAGTAGTTATCAGCCGGGGGAAAGCTATGGCTACACCTTC.

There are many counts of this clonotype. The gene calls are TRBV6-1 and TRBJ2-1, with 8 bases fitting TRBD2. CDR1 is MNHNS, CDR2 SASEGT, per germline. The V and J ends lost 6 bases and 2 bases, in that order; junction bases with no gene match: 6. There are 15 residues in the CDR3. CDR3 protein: CASRPAGGTYNEQFF. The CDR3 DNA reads TGTGCCAGCAGGCCTGCGGGGGGTACCTACAATGAGCAGTTCTTC.

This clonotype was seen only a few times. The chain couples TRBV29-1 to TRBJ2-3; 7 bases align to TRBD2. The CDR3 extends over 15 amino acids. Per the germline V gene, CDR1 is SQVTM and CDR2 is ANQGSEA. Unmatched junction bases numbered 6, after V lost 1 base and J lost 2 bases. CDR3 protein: CSVEGGRADTDTQYF. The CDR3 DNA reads TGCAGCGTTGAAGGTGGGAGGGCCGACACAGATACGCAGTATTTT.

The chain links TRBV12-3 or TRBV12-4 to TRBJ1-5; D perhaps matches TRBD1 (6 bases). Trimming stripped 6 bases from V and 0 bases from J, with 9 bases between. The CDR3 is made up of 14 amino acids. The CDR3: CASRQGRSNQPQHF. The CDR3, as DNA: TGTGCCAGCAGACAGGGCCGTAGCAATCAGCCCCAGCATTTT.

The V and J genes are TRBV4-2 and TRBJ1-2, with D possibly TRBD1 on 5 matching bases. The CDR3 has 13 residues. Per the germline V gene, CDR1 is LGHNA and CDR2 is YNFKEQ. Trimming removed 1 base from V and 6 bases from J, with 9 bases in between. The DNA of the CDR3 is TGTGCCAGCAGCCAAGGACAGAATCATGGCTACACCTTC. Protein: CASSQGQNHGYTF.

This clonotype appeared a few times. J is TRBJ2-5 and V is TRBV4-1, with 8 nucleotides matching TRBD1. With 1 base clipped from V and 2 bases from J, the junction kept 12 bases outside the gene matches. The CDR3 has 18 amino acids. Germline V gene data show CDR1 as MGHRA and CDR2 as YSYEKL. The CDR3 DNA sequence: TGCGCCAGCAGCCAAGGGGGGAGACAGGGGCGAACTCAAGAGACCCAGTACTTC. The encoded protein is CASSQGGRQGRTQETQYF.

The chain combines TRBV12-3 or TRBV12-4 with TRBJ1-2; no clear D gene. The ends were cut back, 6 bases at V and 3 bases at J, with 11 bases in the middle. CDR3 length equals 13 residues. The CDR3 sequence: CASRLSDYYGYTF. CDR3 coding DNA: TGTGCCAGCAGGCTGTCCGACTACTATGGCTACACCTTC.

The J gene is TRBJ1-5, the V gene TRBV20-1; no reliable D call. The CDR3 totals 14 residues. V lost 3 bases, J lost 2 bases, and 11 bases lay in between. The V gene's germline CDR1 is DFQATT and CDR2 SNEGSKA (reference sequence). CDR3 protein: CSARLMSGNQPQHF. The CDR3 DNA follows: TGCAGTGCTAGGTTGATGAGCGGCAATCAGCCCCAGCATTTT.

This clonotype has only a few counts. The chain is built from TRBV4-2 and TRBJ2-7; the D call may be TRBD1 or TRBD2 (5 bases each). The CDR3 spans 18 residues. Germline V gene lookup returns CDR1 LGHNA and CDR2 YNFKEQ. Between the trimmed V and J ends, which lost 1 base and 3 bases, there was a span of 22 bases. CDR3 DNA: TGTGCCAGCAGCCAAGTTAGAGGGGCAGCAACGGGCTACTACGAGCAGTACTTC. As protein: CASSQVRGAATGYYEQYF.

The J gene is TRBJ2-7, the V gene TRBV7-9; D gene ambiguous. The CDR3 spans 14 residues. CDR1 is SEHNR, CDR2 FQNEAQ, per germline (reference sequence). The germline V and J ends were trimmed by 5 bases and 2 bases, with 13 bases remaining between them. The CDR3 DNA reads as TGTGCCAGCAGCCCCCGGTCCGGGCCCTACGAGCAGTACTTC. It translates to CASSPRSGPYEQYF.

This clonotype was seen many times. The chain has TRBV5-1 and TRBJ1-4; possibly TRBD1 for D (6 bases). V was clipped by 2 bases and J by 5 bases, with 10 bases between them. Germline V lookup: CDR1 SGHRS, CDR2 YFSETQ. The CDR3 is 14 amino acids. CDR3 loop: CASSLTGSNEKLFF. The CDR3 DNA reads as TGCGCCAGCAGCTTAACAGGGTCGAATGAAAAACTGTTTTTT.

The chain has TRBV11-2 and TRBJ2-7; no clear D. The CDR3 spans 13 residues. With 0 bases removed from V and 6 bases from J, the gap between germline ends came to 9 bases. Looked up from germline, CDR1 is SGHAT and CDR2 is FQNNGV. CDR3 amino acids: CASSLDRQSEQYV. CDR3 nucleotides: TGTGCCAGCAGCTTAGATCGTCAGAGCGAGCAGTACGTC.

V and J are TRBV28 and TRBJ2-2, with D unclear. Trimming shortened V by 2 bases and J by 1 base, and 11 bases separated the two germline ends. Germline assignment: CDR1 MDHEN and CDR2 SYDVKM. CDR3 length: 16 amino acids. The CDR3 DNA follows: TGTGCCAGCAGTTTACCCCAGATAGGGAACACCGGGGAGCTGTTTTTT. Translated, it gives CASSLPQIGNTGELFF.

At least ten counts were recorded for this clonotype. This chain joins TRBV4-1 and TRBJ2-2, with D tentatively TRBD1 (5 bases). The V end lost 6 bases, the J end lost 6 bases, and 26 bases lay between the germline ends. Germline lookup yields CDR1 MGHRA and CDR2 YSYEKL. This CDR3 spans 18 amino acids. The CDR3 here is CASRQRPGVREGSGELFF. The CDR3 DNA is TGCGCCAGCAGACAAAGACCCGGTGTCAGGGAAGGGTCCGGGGAGCTGTTTTTT.

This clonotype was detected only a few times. The CDR3 bases are TGTGCCACCAGCAGGGGAACAGGGGGCATATCCTACGAGCAGTACTTC. It yields the protein CATSRGTGGISYEQYF. The chain employs TRBV15 and TRBJ2-7; 9 bases line up with TRBD1. After removal of 3 bases from V and 1 base from J, the junction contained 7 bases not matched to a gene. CDR1 LNHNV and CDR2 YYDKDF come from the germline V gene (reference sequence). The CDR3 totals 16 residues.